The sequence of this T cell receptor (beta chain) was determined in a study of OX40 agonist ivuxolimab in advanced cancers. Overall study context: Past anti-PD-1, anti-PD-L1 or anti-CTLA-4 therapy was accepted, and 30% to 45% had received some.

TCRdb keeps only in-frame clones here, not all; method: immunoSEQ multiplex PCR. The sample shows almost 70,000 clones, 86% of them seen only once. The receptor was derived from an adult with an advanced solid tumor such as melanoma, head and neck, liver or kidney cancer. The starting material was CD4+ or CD8+ T cells sorted from blood, obtained in a trial of the OX40 agonist ivuxolimab.

The CDR3 region has the DNA TGTGCCAGCAGCCCCCCTAAATTTTGGCGGGGGGACACAGATACGCAGTATTTT. Translated, it gives CASSPPKFWRGDTDTQYF. The chain recombines TRBV14 with TRBJ2-3; 8 bases match TRBD2. The CDR3 length is 18 residues. The germline gives CDR1 SGHDN, CDR2 FVKESK. V dropped 4 bases and J dropped 2; count of bases not matched to a gene: 14.